These 23 T cell receptor beta chains share one sample of origin, sequenced in a study of T cell changes during pregnancy in multiple sclerosis. Libraries were prepared by immunoSEQ multiplex PCR; TCRdb keeps only in-frame clonotypes and omits some of them. The sample comprises some 35,000 clones, roughly nine tenths of which are singletons, and about 0.81% rests with the top ten. The source material was CD4+ T cells from peripheral blood mononuclear cells, sampled after pregnancy. The receptors come from a female donor in good health, enrolled as a control in a pregnancy study.

The rearrangement uses TRBV28 and TRBJ2-7; D not resolved. The V gene lost 3 bases and the J gene lost 3 bases, with 9 bases spanning the gap. Germline CDR1 and CDR2: MDHEN and SYDVKM. This CDR3 spans 13 amino acids. The CDR3 protein is CASSFRGSYEQYF. In nucleotides, the CDR3 is TGTGCCAGCAGTTTTCGCGGCAGCTACGAGCAGTACTTC.

V gene TRBV6-4 combines with J gene TRBJ2-1; 11 nucleotides line up with TRBD2. The germline CDR1 and CDR2 sequences are MRHNA and SNTAGT. The CDR3 consists of 14 residues. With 3 bases clipped from V and 8 bases from J, the junction kept 3 bases outside the gene matches. The DNA for the CDR3 is TGTGCCAGCAGTGAGACTAGCGGGGAGGATGAGCAGTTCTTC. This translates into CASSETSGEDEQFF.

The V gene is TRBV19, the J gene TRBJ1-4; 9 positions agree with TRBD1. The CDR3 has 14 amino acids. V dropped 2 bases and J dropped 5; count of bases not matched to a gene: 0. CDR1 and CDR2 from the germline V gene are LNHDA and SQIVND (reference sequence). The CDR3 spells CASSITGGNEKLFF. CDR3 nucleotides: TGTGCCAGTAGTATAACAGGGGGCAATGAAAAACTGTTTTTT. The entire variable domain, with the rest obtained from reference TRBV19 and TRBJ1-4, is as follows: DGGITQSPKYLFRKEGQNVTLSCEQNLNHDAMYWYRQDPGQGLRLIYYSQIVNDFQKGDIAEGYSVSREKKESFPLTVTSAQKNPTAFYLCASSITGGNEKLFFGSGTQLSVL.

V is TRBV5-1 and J is TRBJ2-7, with TRBD1 as a possible D gene (6 bases). The V end lost 0 bases, the J end lost 2 bases, and 6 bases lay between the germline ends. Per germline, CDR1 SGHRS and CDR2 YFSETQ. The CDR3 is made up of 13 amino acids. This CDR3 reads CASSLDRAYEQYF. The CDR3 coding sequence is TGCGCCAGCAGCTTGGACAGGGCCTACGAGCAGTACTTC.

This clone appeared a single time. The V call is TRBV19, the J call TRBJ2-5; 7 positions match TRBD1. This CDR3 contains 12 residues. The germline V gene has CDR1 LNHDA and CDR2 SQIVND (reference sequence). V lost 5 bases and J lost 5; bases outside the gene matches: 2. The CDR3 sequence is CASSRRGETQYF. As DNA, the CDR3 is TGTGCCAGTAGTCGCAGGGGGGAGACCCAGTACTTC.

V usage is TRBV30 and J usage is TRBJ2-7; 8 bases align to TRBD1. Looked up from germline, CDR1 is GTSNPN and CDR2 is SVGIG (reference sequence). The CDR3 is 13 amino acids. The junction had 2 bases not matched to a gene; V was cut back by 2 bases and J by 2 bases. As DNA, the CDR3 is TGTGCCTGGAGTCGGGACAGGACCTACGAGCAGTACTTC. It encodes CAWSRDRTYEQYF.

The chain employs TRBV14 and TRBJ1-3; D gene uncertain. The germline CDR1 and CDR2 sequences are SGHDN and FVKESK. The CDR3 length is 15 residues. The ends were cut back, 1 base at V and 0 bases at J, with 7 bases in the middle. In nucleotides, the CDR3 is TGTGCCAGCAGCCAAGTTCCAGGCTCTGGAAACACCATATATTTT. It codes for CASSQVPGSGNTIYF.

The J gene is TRBJ1-1, the V gene TRBV23-1, with 7 nucleotides matching TRBD1. TRBV23-1 is noted as an ORF with a role that remains uncertain. V lost 6 bases, J lost 0 bases, and 22 bases stayed unmatched. The CDR3 extends over 20 amino acids. This CDR3 is CASSQGVIKSLGRVNTEAFF. The CDR3 bases are TGCGCCAGCAGCCAGGGGGTGATAAAGAGTCTTGGAAGGGTGAACACTGAAGCTTTCTTT.

J is TRBJ1-6 and V is TRBV10-1; D not resolved. V lost 4 bases and J 9 bases, leaving 10 bases between the germline ends. This CDR3 comprises 13 residues. Germline CDR1 and CDR2: WNHNN and SYGVQD (reference sequence). CDR3 in DNA: TGCGCCAGCAGTGTATCAGTGTCTTCACCCCTCCACTTT. Protein: CASSVSVSSPLHF.

This chain connects TRBV7-3 to TRBJ2-1; 13 bases are a match to TRBD2. Germline CDR1 SGHTA, CDR2 FQGTGA. Trimming took 3 bases from V and 6 from J; bases not matched to a gene: 5. The CDR3 is 16 amino acids. CDR3 DNA: TGTGCCAGCAGCTTTACTAGCGGGAGGGGGGTCAATGAGCAGTTCTTC. Translation gives CASSFTSGRGVNEQFF.

The chain uses TRBV7-8 and TRBJ1-4, with D tentatively TRBD1 (5 bases). Germline V gene data show CDR1 as SGHVS and CDR2 as FQNEAQ. The CDR3 covers 16 residues. The V end lost 4 bases, the J end lost 2 bases, and 14 bases lay between the germline ends. For the CDR3, the DNA is TGTGCCAGCAGCTGGACATTCCGTACGACTAATGAAAAACTGTTTTTT. Translating gives CASSWTFRTTNEKLFF.

This chain connects TRBV7-2 to TRBJ2-3; tentatively, D is TRBD2 (5 bases). This CDR3 contains 14 residues. CDR1 is SGHTA and CDR2 is FQGNSA in the germline V gene. Trimming removed 1 base at V and 2 bases at J, with 7 bases between. The CDR3 region is CASSLGGFTDTQYF. DNA for the CDR3: TGTGCCAGCAGCTTAGGAGGGTTCACAGATACGCAGTATTTT.

J is TRBJ2-5 and V is TRBV9, with TRBD2 identical over 10 bases. The germline V gene has CDR1 SGDLS and CDR2 YYNGEE. The junction had 7 bases not matched to a gene; V was cut back by 0 bases and J by 5 bases. The CDR3 loop spans 16 amino acids. The DNA of the CDR3 is TGTGCCAGCAGCGTAGATCAAGCGGGGGGGATGGAGACCCAGTACTTC. Protein: CASSVDQAGGMETQYF.

The genes are TRBV19 and TRBJ1-5, with 9 bases that match TRBD1. The V gene's germline CDR1 is LNHDA and CDR2 SQIVND (reference sequence). V dropped 3 bases and J dropped 4; count of bases not matched to a gene: 1. This CDR3 spans 14 amino acids. CDR3 sequence (DNA): TGTGCCAGTAGTATCGGACAGGGGAATCAGCCCCAGCATTTT. This gives the protein CASSIGQGNQPQHF.

This clone appeared once. V is TRBV6-6 and J is TRBJ1-1; 11 nucleotides agree with TRBD1. The CDR3 consists of 15 residues. V shed 7 bases and J 0 bases; nucleotides not matched to a gene: 4. Germline assignment: CDR1 MNHNY and CDR2 SVGAGI (reference sequence). CDR3 sequence: CASTGTGGLNTEAFF. CDR3 coding DNA: TGTGCCAGCACGGGGACAGGGGGTTTGAACACTGAAGCTTTCTTT.

The chain combines TRBV6-4 with TRBJ2-1; D is undetermined. Germline V gives CDR1 MRHNA, CDR2 SNTAGT. V dropped 0 bases and J dropped 4 bases, with 7 bases sitting between them. CDR3 length: 14 residues. DNA for the CDR3: TGTGCCAGCAGTGACTCTTCCAGTTACAATGAGCAGTTCTTC. Amino acids: CASSDSSSYNEQFF.

This sequence joins TRBV29-1 and TRBJ1-5; the D gene is possibly TRBD1 (5 bases). Germline CDR1 and CDR2: SQVTM and ANQGSEA. V lost 3 bases and J lost 8, with 11 bases in between. This CDR3 comprises 12 residues. DNA of the CDR3: TGCAGCGTTGAGGGGGGAGGGGAGCCCCAGCATTTT. Translation gives CSVEGGGEPQHF. The whole variable domain, remainder taken from reference TRBV29-1 and TRBJ1-5, is SAVISQKPSRDICQRGTSLTIQCQVDSQVTMMFWYRQQPGQSLTLIATANQGSEATYESGFVIDKFPISRPNLTFSTLTVSNMSPEDSSIYLCSVEGGGEPQHFGDGTRLSIL.

The chain employs TRBV10-3 and TRBJ2-6; D possibly corresponds to TRBD2 (6 bases). The CDR3 loop spans 19 amino acids. The germline gives CDR1 ENHRY, CDR2 SYGVKD. Trimming shortened V by 6 bases and J by 0 bases, and 21 bases separated the two germline ends. The CDR3 here is CAISGTPQAGLSGANVLTF. Written as DNA, the CDR3 is TGTGCCATCAGCGGAACCCCCCAAGCGGGTCTCTCTGGGGCCAACGTCCTGACTTTC.

The chain is built from TRBV29-1 and TRBJ1-1, with D perhaps matching TRBD1 (5 bases). The germline V gene has CDR1 SQVTM and CDR2 ANQGSEA. The CDR3 runs to 14 residues. V was pared by 6 bases and J by 0 bases, with 14 bases between. CDR3 DNA sequence: TGCAGCGTACGACAGCGCCTCATGAACACTGAAGCTTTCTTT. This codes for CSVRQRLMNTEAFF. The complete variable domain, with remaining parts taken from reference TRBV29-1 and TRBJ1-1, reads SAVISQKPSRDICQRGTSLTIQCQVDSQVTMMFWYRQQPGQSLTLIATANQGSEATYESGFVIDKFPISRPNLTFSTLTVSNMSPEDSSIYLCSVRQRLMNTEAFFGQGTRLTVV.

This clone has only one observation. The chain couples TRBV28 to TRBJ1-5, with TRBD1 as a possible D gene (5 bases). V was pared by 2 bases and J by 0 bases, with 14 bases between. Per germline, CDR1 MDHEN and CDR2 SYDVKM. The CDR3 has 17 amino acids. The CDR3 DNA reads as TGTGCCAGCAGTTTAGGGACTCAAGAGTATAGCAATCAGCCCCAGCATTTT. This codes for CASSLGTQEYSNQPQHF. The complete variable domain, with remaining parts taken from reference TRBV28 and TRBJ1-5, reads DVKVTQSSRYLVKRTGEKVFLECVQDMDHENMFWYRQDPGLGLRLIYFSYDVKMKEKGDIPEGYSVSREKKERFSLILESASTNQTSMYLCASSLGTQEYSNQPQHFGDGTRLSIL.

V gene TRBV7-9 combines with J gene TRBJ2-1, with D maybe TRBD2 (6 bases). The CDR3 is made up of 13 amino acids. CDR1 is SEHNR and CDR2 is FQNEAQ in the germline V gene (reference sequence). V shed 8 bases and J shed 1 base, with 9 bases lying between them. The CDR3 sequence is CASLGTSYNEQFF. The CDR3 region has the DNA TGTGCCAGCCTTGGGACTTCCTACAATGAGCAGTTCTTC.

V usage is TRBV29-1 and J usage is TRBJ2-7, with 10 bases aligning to TRBD2. The CDR3 runs 14 residues. Trimming removed 4 bases from V and 2 bases from J; junction bases left unmatched: 5. Germline CDR1 and CDR2: SQVTM and ANQGSEA. The CDR3 DNA follows: TGCAGCGTTGCGGCTAGCGGGGGCCCCTACGAGCAGTACTTC. Protein: CSVAASGGPYEQYF.

This chain links TRBV5-6 with TRBJ2-2, with TRBD2 matching 7 bases. This CDR3 has 15 residues. Germline V gene lookup returns CDR1 SGHDT and CDR2 YYEEEE. Trimming removed 4 bases from V and 4 bases from J; junction bases left unmatched: 7. The CDR3 nucleotides are TGTGCCAGCAGCCTGGGAGGGTTTCGCACCGGGGAGCTGTTTTTT. The encoded protein is CASSLGGFRTGELFF.